The present T cell receptor (beta chain) was sequenced within a study of cytomegalovirus exposure and HLA in healthy donors (dated by TCRdb to 2016 to 2017). Background for the entire study: An earlier analysis of some 550 of the donors reported 250 to 350 Gb of sequence data and 100 million to 130 million unique TCR beta sequences from some 180 million T cells. About 300 gigabases of sequencing data and approximately 93 million unique TCR sequences were included in an early release covering roughly 600 HLA-typed donors. Among the approximately 400 genotyped donors, 75% to 90% belonged to the genetic ancestry cluster associated with self-reported Caucasian donors. The study was designed to test whether signatures of past pathogen exposure could be identified by cataloging public T cell receptors. The study used immunosequencing to profile the T cell repertoires of approximately 640 subjects and linked those repertoires to cytomegalovirus serostatus. In addition to the first cohort of 500 to 850 subjects, a separate validation cohort of approximately 120 different subjects was used. To predict cytomegalovirus infection status, the study combined high-throughput TCR immunosequencing, statistical association of individual TCRs with disease status, and machine learning. A later analysis re-analyzed previously published TCR beta repertoires from roughly 600 donors and added high-resolution HLA genotyping to study TCR occurrence patterns. Rather than using new phenotypic data, the later analysis identified candidate immune exposures from TCR beta sequences and from how often those sequences occurred across donors. To decide whether each TCR beta V gene segment behaved as functional or pseudogenic, an earlier analysis of nearly 600 of the donors relied on high-throughput TCR beta sequencing. Donor age, sex, ethnicity and CMV serostatus were compiled together with the repertoire data. In a later genetic analysis, genome-wide SNP genotypes for about 55% of the 666 donors were used, and that subset was treated as a discovery cohort. All discovery cohort repertoires had been generated using a single sequencing platform. Both class I and class II loci were covered by HLA typing, at four-digit resolution. The number of typed donors differed by locus: about 620-630 for A, B, C, DRB1 and DQB1; roughly 510 for DQA1; 606 for DPA1; and about 470 for DPB1. Four to six DR-DQ haplotypes were handled as single units for association and clustering, since linkage in the cohort was strong. Among a few hundred genotyped donors of the cohort, an average of around 240,000 unique TCR beta nucleotide sequences were sequenced per donor, 15% to 20% of them non-productive.

About this clone itself: Which antigen it targets is not known. Base-call qualities are not available, and no considerably larger clone is one nucleotide away.

Libraries were constructed by the immunoSEQ multiplex PCR assay. The multiplex PCR relied on a mix of 60 forward primers for TCR Vbeta segments and 13 reverse primers for TCR Jbeta segments. The CDR3 region of rearranged TCR beta genes was amplified from genomic DNA with a multiplex PCR assay. The amplified TCR beta libraries were sequenced on the Illumina HiSeq System as 87-base-pair reads. As for how the authors treated the data: Across the 700 or so repertoires, a later analysis counted roughly 84 million unique TCR beta chains, approximately 12 million of which were shared by at least two donors. To remove PCR and sequencing errors, raw reads were error-corrected and collapsed into unique sequences using a nearest-neighbor algorithm that merged closely related sequences. To assign V, D and J gene segments, CDR3 sequences were aligned to IMGT reference sequences. For a sequence to be retained, at least a six-nucleotide match to both a V gene segment and a J gene segment was required. A rearrangement counted as productive if the CDR3 had no stop codons and remained in frame with V and J, and every other rearrangement counted as non-productive. CDR3 was defined according to IMGT convention as the region running from the second conserved V-encoded cysteine to the conserved J-encoded phenylalanine. In an earlier analysis of around 600 of the donors, sequences lacking an unambiguous match to a single V gene segment were excluded. In an earlier analysis of 450 to 750 of the donors, a V segment was called functional when productive rearrangements were above 56.7%, and segregating when the standard deviation between donors exceeded 5%. To diagnose cytomegalovirus status from the catalog of TCR beta chain sequences, a statistical classification framework was built. V and J gene assignment, in a later analysis, came from comparing TCR nucleotide sequences with IMGT/GENE-DB human TR gene sequences. The TCRdist pipeline was used in a later analysis to assign CDR3 sequences and most-parsimonious VDJ recombination scenarios. In a later analysis, every TCR beta chain was defined by the combination of its CDR3 amino acid sequence and its V-gene family, and reads without a unique V-gene family were dropped. As a way to deal with suspected cross-contamination and a sequencing artifact, a later analysis dropped 640 or so nucleotide sequences that were highly shared and had low generation probability. For each public chain, a later analysis derived a clonal expansion index from normalized ranks of inferred template counts within each repertoire. A later analysis computed generation probabilities with a VDJ recombination model fitted to out-of-frame rearrangements, and checked the results against IGoR. In a later analysis, hypergeometric tests were used to score TCR-TCR, TCR-HLA and TCR-CMV co-occurrence, with a repertoire-size bias correction applied to TCR pairs. A later analysis estimated false discovery rates by permuting HLA or CMV assignments 20 times. A later analysis grouped co-occurring TCRs with DBSCAN, adding TCRdist sequence similarity when clustering within HLA-allele-positive subsets. Repertoires with fewer than 30,000 or more than 120,000 public chains, plus five repertoires with anomalous nucleotide sharing, were excluded from co-occurrence clustering. TCRdb stores this immuneACCESS table with in-frame sequences only. Part of the clones is absent; in the studies checked, under half of the shortfall reflects unresolved V genes, and no reason is known for the rest. The V and J calls and clone size are taken from that table; D and trimming were inferred from the DNA. The sample table records approximately 120,000 clones; about 83% of these occur just once. Jointly, the top ten make up less than 3.5% of the sample.

What the study reported, not specific to this receptor: According to the authors, the approach could potentially be generalized to other disease states and immunological phenotypes. A later analysis reported that several top co-occurrence clusters appeared linked to parvovirus B19, influenza, CMV and Epstein-Barr virus. When HLA alleles, especially DR and DQ, strongly co-occurred, attributing TCR associations to individual alleles was difficult. Immune exposure information for the cohort was limited to CMV serostatus. The study gave a list of some 150 TCR beta chains associated with cytomegalovirus. Because HLA typing was missing for some donors at each locus, association tests included only the typed subset. A later genetic analysis reported fewer N-insertions in productive TCRs among donors in an Asian-associated ancestry cluster than the approximately 670-donor mean. A group of highly shared sequence variants was considered likely to be a technical artifact of the sequencing pipeline. In vitro tests confirmed that a few of the cytomegalovirus-associated TCR beta chains recognize cytomegalovirus antigens. Across donors, most TCR sequences were observed very rarely, whereas some public TCRs were present in many individuals. A further reported finding was that TCR beta sequences accurately predicted the HLA-A and HLA-B alleles for most subjects in the first cohort. Linkage disequilibrium might explain the correlated functional status among segregating V segments, but an unknown experimental factor could not be ruled out. Because the 87-base-pair reads could not distinguish some IMGT-functional V segments, including TRBV6-2 and TRBV6-3, those segments were excluded. In this cohort, only TCR beta chains were sequenced, and detectable features were limited by the absence of alpha or paired-chain data. The classifier was reported to diagnose cytomegalovirus status with high specificity and sensitivity in both the original cohort and the validation cohort. According to a later analysis, most CMV-associated TCR beta chains appeared to be HLA-restricted, and the HLA associations seemed to be driven largely by CMV exposure. Compared with equally common non-associated chains, HLA-associated TCR beta chains in a later analysis were more clonally expanded and had lower generation probabilities. In a later analysis, some 18,000 TCR beta sequences were associated with specific HLA alleles at a false discovery rate of 0.05. In a later genetic analysis, a missense DCLRE1C variant was associated with V-gene and J-gene trimming of TCR beta chains, and the association was replicated in an independent cohort. The presence/absence analyses assumed that sequencing depth was roughly uniform across donors, and that assumption may not be true. In an earlier analysis of fewer than 700 of the donors, most TCR beta V segments appeared in productive rearrangements about 90% or about 30% of the time, broadly matching IMGT annotations. Because counts were too low, around 18 rarely observed V segments, including chromosome 9 orphons, were left out of the earlier analysis of a few hundred of the donors. In a later analysis, TCR association rates were found to vary across HLA loci, with the most associated TCRs seen for DRB1 alleles and the fewest for HLA-C alleles.

The cohort was made up of several hundred healthy bone marrow donors. All cohort members were sampled while nominally healthy, although unrecorded immune exposures were likely present. The donor was CMV seronegative and belonged to the group of 352 seronegative cohort members. Each donor provided a peripheral blood sample, and peripheral blood mononuclear cells were used for TCR beta sequencing. Genomic DNA was extracted from the blood cell samples with the Qiagen DNeasy Blood Extraction Kit. The V and J ends are trimmed by 11 bases and 4 bases, leaving 20 bases between them. According to the germline V gene, CDR1 reads MDHEN and CDR2 reads SYDVKM. The CDR3 has 14 amino acids, counting the end cysteine and phenylalanine. Only the CDR3 DNA stays, 42 bases, in frame from base 1.

The rearrangement combines TRBV28 with TRBJ1-1, with TRBD1 as a weak D call on 6 bases. The source material was PBMCs. This TCR derives from a female donor in good health and CMV-seronegative. The CDR3: CAARGGALGTEAFF. The nucleotide sequence is TGTGCCGCCCGAGGGGGGGCGTTGGGCACTGAAGCTTTCTTT.